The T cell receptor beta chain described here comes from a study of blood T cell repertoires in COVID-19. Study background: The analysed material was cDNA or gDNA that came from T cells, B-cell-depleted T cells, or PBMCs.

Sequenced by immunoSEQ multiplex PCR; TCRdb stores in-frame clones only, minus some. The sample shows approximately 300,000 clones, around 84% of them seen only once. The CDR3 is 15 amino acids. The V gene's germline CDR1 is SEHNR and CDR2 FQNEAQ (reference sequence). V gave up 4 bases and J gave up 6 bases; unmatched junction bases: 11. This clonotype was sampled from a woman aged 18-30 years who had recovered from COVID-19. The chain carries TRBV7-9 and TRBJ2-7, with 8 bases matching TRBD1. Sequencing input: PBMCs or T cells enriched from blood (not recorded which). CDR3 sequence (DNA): TGTGCCAGCAGCTCTCGACCAGGGACAGGAGGCGAGCAGTACTTC. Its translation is CASSSRPGTGGEQYF. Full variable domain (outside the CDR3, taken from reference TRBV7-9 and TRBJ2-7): DTGVSQNPRHKITKRGQNVTFRCDPISEHNRLYWYRQTLGQGPEFLTYFQNEAQLEKSRLLSDRFSAERPKGSFSTLEIQRTEQGDSAMYLCASSSRPGTGGEQYFGPGTRLTVT.